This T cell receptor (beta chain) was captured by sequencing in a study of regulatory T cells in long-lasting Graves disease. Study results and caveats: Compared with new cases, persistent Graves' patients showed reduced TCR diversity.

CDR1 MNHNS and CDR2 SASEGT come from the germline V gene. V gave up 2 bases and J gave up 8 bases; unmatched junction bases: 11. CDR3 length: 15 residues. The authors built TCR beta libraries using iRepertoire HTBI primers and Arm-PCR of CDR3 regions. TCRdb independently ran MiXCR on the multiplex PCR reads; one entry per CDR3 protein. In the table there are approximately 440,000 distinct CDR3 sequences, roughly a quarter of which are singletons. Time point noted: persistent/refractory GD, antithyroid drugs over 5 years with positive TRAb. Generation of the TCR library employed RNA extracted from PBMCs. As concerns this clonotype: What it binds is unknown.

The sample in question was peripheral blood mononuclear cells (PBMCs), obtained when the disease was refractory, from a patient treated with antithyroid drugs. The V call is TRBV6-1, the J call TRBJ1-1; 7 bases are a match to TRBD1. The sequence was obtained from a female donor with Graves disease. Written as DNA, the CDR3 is TGTGCCAGCAGTGAAAGGACAGGCCCACCTAGGGAAGCTTTCTTT. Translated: CASSERTGPPREAFF.